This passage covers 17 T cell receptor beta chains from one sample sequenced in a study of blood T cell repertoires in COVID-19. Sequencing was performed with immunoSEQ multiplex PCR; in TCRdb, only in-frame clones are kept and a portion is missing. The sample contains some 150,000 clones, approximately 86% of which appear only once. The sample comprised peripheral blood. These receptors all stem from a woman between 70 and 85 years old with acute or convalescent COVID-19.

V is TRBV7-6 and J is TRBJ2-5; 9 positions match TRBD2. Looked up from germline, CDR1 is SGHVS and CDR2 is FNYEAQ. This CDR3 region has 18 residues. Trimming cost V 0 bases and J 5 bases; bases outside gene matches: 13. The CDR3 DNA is TGTGCCAGCAGCTTAGCCCCAGCGGGGGGCCTAACTGGTGAGACCCAGTACTTC. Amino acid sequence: CASSLAPAGGLTGETQYF. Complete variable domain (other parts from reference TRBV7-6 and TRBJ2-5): GAGVSQSPRYKVTKRGQDVALRCDPISGHVSLYWYRQALGQGPEFLTYFNYEAQQDKSGLPNDRFSAERPEGSISTLTIQRTEQRDSAMYRCASSLAPAGGLTGETQYFGPGTRLLVL.

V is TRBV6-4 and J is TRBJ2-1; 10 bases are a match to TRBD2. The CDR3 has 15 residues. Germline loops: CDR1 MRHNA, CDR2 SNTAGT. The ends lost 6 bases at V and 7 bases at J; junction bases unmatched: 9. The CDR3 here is CASSPKASGGNEQFF. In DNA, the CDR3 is TGTGCCAGCAGCCCCAAGGCTAGCGGGGGTAATGAGCAGTTCTTC.

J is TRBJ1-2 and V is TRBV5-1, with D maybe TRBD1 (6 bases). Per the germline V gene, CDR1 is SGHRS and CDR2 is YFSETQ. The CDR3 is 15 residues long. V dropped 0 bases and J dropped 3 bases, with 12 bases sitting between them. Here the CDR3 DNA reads TGCGCCAGCAGCTTGGGTGTGGGGGCTGACTATGGCTACACCTTC. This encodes CASSLGVGADYGYTF.

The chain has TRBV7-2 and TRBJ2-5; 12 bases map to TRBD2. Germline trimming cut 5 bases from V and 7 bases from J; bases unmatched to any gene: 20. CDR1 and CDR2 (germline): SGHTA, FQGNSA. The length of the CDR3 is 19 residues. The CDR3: CASSPPQGLAGRSVGTQYF. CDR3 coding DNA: TGTGCCAGCAGCCCCCCCCAAGGACTAGCGGGGCGAAGTGTAGGGACCCAGTACTTC.

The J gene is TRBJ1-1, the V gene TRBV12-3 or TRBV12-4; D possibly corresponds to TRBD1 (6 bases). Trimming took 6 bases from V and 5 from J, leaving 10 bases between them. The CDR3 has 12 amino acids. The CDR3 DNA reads TGTGCCAGCAGCCAAAGGGGGACTGAAGCTTTCTTT. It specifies CASSQRGTEAFF.

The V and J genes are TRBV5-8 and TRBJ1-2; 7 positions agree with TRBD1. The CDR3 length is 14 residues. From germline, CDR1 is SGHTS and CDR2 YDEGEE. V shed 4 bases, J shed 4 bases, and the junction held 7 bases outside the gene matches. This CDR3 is CASSPQGVSYGYTF. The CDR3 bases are TGTGCCAGCAGCCCCCAGGGGGTTAGCTATGGCTACACCTTC.

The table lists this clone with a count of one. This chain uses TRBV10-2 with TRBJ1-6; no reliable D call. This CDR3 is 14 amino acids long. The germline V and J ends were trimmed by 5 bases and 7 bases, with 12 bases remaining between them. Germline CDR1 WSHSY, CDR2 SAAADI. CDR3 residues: CASSLKQQNSPLHF. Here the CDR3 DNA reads TGCGCCAGCAGTCTCAAACAACAGAATTCACCCCTCCACTTT.

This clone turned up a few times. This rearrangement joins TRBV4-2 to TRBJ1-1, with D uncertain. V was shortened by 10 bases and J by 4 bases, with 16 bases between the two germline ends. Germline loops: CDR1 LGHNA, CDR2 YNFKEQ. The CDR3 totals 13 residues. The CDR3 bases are TGTGCCACCGGTGCACCGCGGGGCACTGAAGCTTTCTTT. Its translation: CATGAPRGTEAFF.

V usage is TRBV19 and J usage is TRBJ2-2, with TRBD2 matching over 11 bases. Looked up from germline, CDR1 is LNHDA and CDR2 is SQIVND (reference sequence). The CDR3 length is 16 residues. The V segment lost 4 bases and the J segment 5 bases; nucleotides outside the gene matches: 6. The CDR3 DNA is TGTGCCAGTAGTAGACTAGCGGGGAGTGGTACCGGGGAGCTGTTTTTT. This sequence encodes CASSRLAGSGTGELFF.

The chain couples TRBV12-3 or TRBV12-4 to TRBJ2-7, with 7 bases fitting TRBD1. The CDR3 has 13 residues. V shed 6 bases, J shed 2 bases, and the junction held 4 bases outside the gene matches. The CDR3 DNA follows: TGTGCCAGCAGGACAGGGATGGCCTACGAGCAGTACGTC. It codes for CASRTGMAYEQYV.

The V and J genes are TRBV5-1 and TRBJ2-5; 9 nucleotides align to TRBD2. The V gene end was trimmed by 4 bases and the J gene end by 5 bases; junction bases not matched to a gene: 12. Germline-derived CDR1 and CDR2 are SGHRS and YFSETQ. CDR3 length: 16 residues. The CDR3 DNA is TGCGCCAGCAGCACGTCTAGCGGGGCCCTTCCGGAGACCCAGTACTTC. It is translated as CASSTSSGALPETQYF.

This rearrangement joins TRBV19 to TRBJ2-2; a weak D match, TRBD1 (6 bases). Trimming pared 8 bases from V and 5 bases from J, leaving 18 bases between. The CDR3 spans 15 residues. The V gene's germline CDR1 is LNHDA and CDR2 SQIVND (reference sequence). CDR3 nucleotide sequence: TGTGCCAGTTACGCCAGGGGTCGTCGGACCGGGGAGCTGTTTTTT. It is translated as CASYARGRRTGELFF.

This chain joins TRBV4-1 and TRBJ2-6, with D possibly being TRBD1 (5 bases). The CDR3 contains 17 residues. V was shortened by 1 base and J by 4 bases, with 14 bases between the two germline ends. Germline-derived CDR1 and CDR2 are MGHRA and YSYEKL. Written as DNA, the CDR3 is TGCGCCAGCAGCCAAGCTGTCACAGGATCCGGGGCCAACGTCCTGACTTTC. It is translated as CASSQAVTGSGANVLTF.

CDR3 nucleotides: TGTGCCAGCAGTACCACCCGGGTCGCCAATCTCTATGGCTACACCTTC. This translates into CASSTTRVANLYGYTF. This rearrangement joins TRBV2 to TRBJ1-2; D uncertain. CDR3 size: 16 residues. The V end lost 5 bases, the J end lost 4 bases, and 20 bases lay between the germline ends. Germline lookup yields CDR1 SNHLY and CDR2 FYNNEI.

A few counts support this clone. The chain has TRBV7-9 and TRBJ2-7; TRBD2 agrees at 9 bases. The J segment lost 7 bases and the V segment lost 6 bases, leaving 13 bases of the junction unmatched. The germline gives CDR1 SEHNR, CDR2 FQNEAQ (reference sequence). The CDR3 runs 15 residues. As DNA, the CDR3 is TGTGCCAGCAGTGTGGGGACTAGCCGTTCTCGGGAGCAGTACGTC. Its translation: CASSVGTSRSREQYV.

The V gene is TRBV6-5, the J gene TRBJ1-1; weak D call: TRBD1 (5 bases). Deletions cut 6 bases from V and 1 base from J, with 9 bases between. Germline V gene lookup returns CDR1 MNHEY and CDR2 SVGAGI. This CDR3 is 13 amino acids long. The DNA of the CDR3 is TGTGCCAGCAGCATAGACAGGAACACTGAAGCTTTCTTT. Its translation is CASSIDRNTEAFF.

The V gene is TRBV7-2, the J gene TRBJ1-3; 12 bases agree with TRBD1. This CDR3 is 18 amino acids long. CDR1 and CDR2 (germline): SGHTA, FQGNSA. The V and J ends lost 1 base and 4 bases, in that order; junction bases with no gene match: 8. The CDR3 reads CASSLEGTGGRGGNTIYF. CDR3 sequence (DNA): TGTGCCAGCAGCTTAGAAGGGACAGGGGGCCGGGGCGGAAACACCATATATTTT.